These T cell receptor beta chains were read from a single sample in a study of Ad26.COV2.S vaccination and SARS-CoV-2 variants. Sequencing was performed with immunoSEQ multiplex PCR; in TCRdb, only in-frame clones are kept and a portion is missing. The table includes around 320,000 clones, just under 85% detected once. The material sequenced was peripheral blood, taken in a trial of Ad26.COV2.S vaccine versus placebo. These receptors were taken from a person aged 18-60 years who received the Ad26.COV2.S COVID-19 vaccine or a placebo. Both conserved end residues are part of each CDR3. Fields, in order: CDR3 DNA, CDR3 protein, V gene, J gene, clone size, D gene. D genes are given only for firm matches. Not every row has a clone size; where given, it reads once, few, many or a size class.

CDR3nt: TGTGCCAGCAGCCAAAGGGCCATCCACACAGATACGCAGTATTTT; CDR3aa: CASSQRAIHTDTQYF; v_gene: TRBV14; j_gene: TRBJ2-3; abundance: once; d_gene: .
CDR3nt: TGTGCCAGCAGCCTTATAGACGCAGGCTACTATGGCTACACCTTC; CDR3aa: CASSLIDAGYYGYTF; v_gene: TRBV7-8; j_gene: TRBJ1-2; abundance: .; d_gene: .
CDR3nt: TGTGCCAGCAGCAGACTAGCGGGCACAGATACGCAGTATTTT; CDR3aa: CASSRLAGTDTQYF; v_gene: TRBV3-1/TRBV3-2; j_gene: TRBJ2-3; abundance: .; d_gene: TRBD2
CDR3nt: TGTGCCAGCAGCTTAGTTCCCTATAATTCACCCCTCCACTTT; CDR3aa: CASSLVPYNSPLHF; v_gene: TRBV7-8; j_gene: TRBJ1-6; abundance: .; d_gene: .
CDR3nt: TGTGCCAGCAGTTTACTTGGGACAGGGGGCCCCTACGAGCAGTACTTC; CDR3aa: CASSLLGTGGPYEQYF; v_gene: TRBV28; j_gene: TRBJ2-7; abundance: .; d_gene: TRBD1
CDR3nt: TGCGCCAGCAGCCGGACGGATGGAAACACCATATATTTT; CDR3aa: CASSRTDGNTIYF; v_gene: TRBV5-1; j_gene: TRBJ1-3; abundance: .; d_gene: .
CDR3nt: TGTGCCAGCAGTGTAGGGAACACCGGGGAGCTGTTTTTT; CDR3aa: CASSVGNTGELFF; v_gene: TRBV28; j_gene: TRBJ2-2; abundance: .; d_gene: .
CDR3nt: TGTGCCAGCAGCCCCCGAACCACTGCCCAGCATTTT; CDR3aa: CASSPRTTAQHF; v_gene: TRBV28; j_gene: TRBJ1-5; abundance: .; d_gene: .
CDR3nt: TGTGCCAGCAGTCGAGCAGTGATTGAGCAGTACTTC; CDR3aa: CASSRAVIEQYF; v_gene: TRBV12-3/TRBV12-4; j_gene: TRBJ2-7; abundance: .; d_gene: .
CDR3nt: TGCGCCAGCAGCGCCGACCAGGGGGATTATGGCTACACCTTC; CDR3aa: CASSADQGDYGYTF; v_gene: TRBV5-1; j_gene: TRBJ1-2; abundance: .; d_gene: TRBD1
CDR3nt: TGTGCCAGCAGCCCTACACGGGCGACTGAAGCTTTCTTT; CDR3aa: CASSPTRATEAFF; v_gene: TRBV12-3/TRBV12-4; j_gene: TRBJ1-1; abundance: .; d_gene: .